A single sample is the source of the 23 T cell receptor beta chains below, sequenced in a study of blood T cell repertoires in COVID-19. Measured with immunoSEQ multiplex PCR; TCRdb has only the in-frame clones, and not every one. This table holds around 260,000 clones, around nine tenths found once. Sequenced material: peripheral blood. These receptors were taken from a man in his thirties or forties with acute or convalescent COVID-19.

This clone is a singleton in its sample. This chain joins TRBV10-3 and TRBJ1-6; possibly TRBD1 for D (6 bases). The V and J ends lost 0 bases and 5 bases respectively, with 11 bases between them. Per the germline V gene, CDR1 is ENHRY and CDR2 is SYGVKD. The CDR3 loop spans 16 amino acids. The CDR3 here is CAISESRGQDNSPLHF. The DNA of the CDR3 is TGTGCCATCAGTGAGTCGAGGGGACAAGATAATTCACCCCTCCACTTT.

This chain joins TRBV11-2 and TRBJ2-7; the D gene is possibly TRBD1 (6 bases). The CDR3 runs 14 residues. Trimming shortened V by 7 bases and J by 3 bases, and 16 bases separated the two germline ends. The germline CDR1 and CDR2 sequences are SGHAT and FQNNGV. The chain's CDR3 is CASTATDSLYEQYF. Written as DNA, the CDR3 is TGTGCCAGCACCGCCACGGACAGTCTCTACGAGCAGTACTTC.

This chain links TRBV7-9 with TRBJ1-3, with D uncertain. Germline assignment: CDR1 SEHNR and CDR2 FQNEAQ (reference sequence). With 6 bases removed from V and 2 bases from J, the gap between germline ends came to 8 bases. The CDR3 is 13 residues long. CDR3 loop: CASRLDTGNTIYF. Written as DNA, the CDR3 is TGTGCCAGCAGACTAGATACTGGAAACACCATATATTTT. The complete variable domain, with remaining parts taken from reference TRBV7-9 and TRBJ1-3, reads DTGVSQNPRHKITKRGQNVTFRCDPISEHNRLYWYRQTLGQGPEFLTYFQNEAQLEKSRLLSDRFSAERPKGSFSTLEIQRTEQGDSAMYLCASRLDTGNTIYFGEGSWLTVV.

This chain joins TRBV30 and TRBJ2-1; 8 nucleotides align to TRBD2. CDR1 GTSNPN and CDR2 SVGIG come from the germline V gene (reference sequence). The CDR3 length is 12 residues. V lost 4 bases and J lost 4; bases outside the gene matches: 0. The CDR3 nucleotides read TGTGCCTGGACTAGCGGGTACAATGAGCAGTTCTTC. It encodes CAWTSGYNEQFF.

The V call is TRBV24-1, the J call TRBJ2-2, with TRBD2 matching over 11 bases. V was pared by 3 bases and J by 7 bases, with 9 bases of the junction left unmatched. CDR1 KGHDR and CDR2 SFDVKD come from the germline V gene. The CDR3 totals 17 residues. DNA for the CDR3: TGTGCCACCAGTGATCACCTTACTAGCGGGGGTCACGGGGAGCTGTTTTTT. Amino acids: CATSDHLTSGGHGELFF.

This chain connects TRBV5-6 to TRBJ2-5; D possibly corresponds to TRBD1 (5 bases). Germline V gene data show CDR1 as SGHDT and CDR2 as YYEEEE. Trimming stripped 1 base from V and 5 bases from J, with 15 bases between. This CDR3 is built from 15 residues. This CDR3 is CASSLYWGGRETQYF. The CDR3 coding sequence is TGTGCCAGCAGCTTGTACTGGGGCGGTCGTGAGACCCAGTACTTC.

The chain uses TRBV7-3 and TRBJ1-6; 8 bases line up with TRBD1. Trimming cost V 5 bases and J 7 bases; bases outside gene matches: 1. Germline lookup yields CDR1 SGHTA and CDR2 FQGTGA. The CDR3 sequence is 13 residues long. The CDR3 DNA reads as TGTGCCAGCAGCAGACAGGGGAATTCACCCCTCCACTTT. Protein sequence: CASSRQGNSPLHF.

This chain links TRBV18 with TRBJ1-2, with TRBD1 matching 10 bases. Germline loops: CDR1 KGHSH, CDR2 LQKENI. Unmatched junction bases numbered 3, after V lost 0 bases and J lost 5 bases. The CDR3 is made up of 15 amino acids. CDR3 sequence (DNA): TGTGCCAGCTCACCACCTGGACAGGGGGTTTATGGCTACACCTTC. Translation gives CASSPPGQGVYGYTF.

The chain couples TRBV5-4 to TRBJ2-1, with D perhaps TRBD2 (5 bases). CDR1 and CDR2 (germline): SGHNT, YYREEE (reference sequence). The CDR3 covers 12 residues. The germline V and J ends were trimmed by 3 bases and 9 bases, with 10 bases remaining between them. The CDR3 sequence is CASSSGSTEQFF. DNA for the CDR3: TGTGCCAGCAGCTCGGGGTCGACTGAGCAGTTCTTC.

This chain joins TRBV29-1 and TRBJ2-7, with D possibly matching TRBD2 (5 bases). The germline gives CDR1 SQVTM, CDR2 ANQGSEA. The CDR3 contains 12 residues. V gave up 4 bases and J gave up 1 base, with 8 bases separating them. The DNA of the CDR3 is TGCAGCGTTGGATGGACTTCCTACGAGCAGTACTTC. Translating it yields CSVGWTSYEQYF.

The rearrangement uses TRBV19 and TRBJ2-1; maybe TRBD1 (5 bases). The germline gives CDR1 LNHDA, CDR2 SQIVND (reference sequence). The V gene lost 8 bases and the J gene lost 1 base, with 12 bases spanning the gap. This CDR3 is 14 amino acids long. CDR3 coding DNA: TGTGCCAGTTCAGGGATCGGGTCCTACAATGAGCAGTTCTTC. Encoded protein: CASSGIGSYNEQFF.

The rearrangement joins TRBV2 to TRBJ2-4, with D possibly matching TRBD1 (5 bases). Trimming removed 7 bases from V and 3 bases from J, with 10 bases in between. This CDR3 contains 13 residues. Germline CDR1 and CDR2: SNHLY and FYNNEI. The CDR3 is CASNKDSKNIQYF. The CDR3 region has the DNA TGTGCCAGCAATAAAGACAGCAAAAACATTCAGTACTTC.

V usage is TRBV6-6 and J usage is TRBJ1-1; D may be TRBD1 (6 bases). Looked up from germline, CDR1 is MNHNY and CDR2 is SVGAGI (reference sequence). The CDR3 totals 15 residues. V lost 7 bases and J lost 8, with 23 bases in between. The CDR3 nucleotides read TGTGCCAGCACTCCCCGAGGGGGGGCGTTGCCCGAAGCTTTCTTT. It encodes CASTPRGGALPEAFF.

In its sample, this clone was seen once. The chain recombines TRBV6-5 with TRBJ2-3, with unresolved D. The CDR3 has 11 amino acids. Trimming removed 7 bases from V and 5 bases from J, with 7 bases in between. Germline values: CDR1 MNHEY, CDR2 SVGAGI. In DNA, the CDR3 is TGTGCCAGCAACCTAGGAGATACGCAGTATTTT. This encodes CASNLGDTQYF.

V gene TRBV12-2 combines with J gene TRBJ2-1; the D call TRBD2 from the table was never checked on the DNA. TRBV12-2 is tagged as a pseudogene. The CDR3 is 18 residues long. The CDR3 bases are TGTGCAAGTCGCCCCGACGGACTAGCGGGATATCCCTACAATGAGCAGTTCTTC. This encodes CASRPDGLAGYPYNEQFF.

V is TRBV29-1 and J is TRBJ1-2; tentative D call: TRBD1 (6 bases). Per germline, CDR1 SQVTM and CDR2 ANQGSEA. V lost 6 bases, J lost 0 bases, and 11 bases lay in between. This CDR3 contains 13 residues. The CDR3 protein is CSVAEGANYGYTF. The CDR3 bases are TGCAGCGTGGCCGAGGGGGCTAACTATGGCTACACCTTC.

V usage is TRBV19 and J usage is TRBJ1-3, with D uncertain. Germline V CDR1 and CDR2: LNHDA, SQIVND (reference sequence). Between the trimmed V and J ends, which lost 3 bases and 8 bases, there was a span of 11 bases. This CDR3 has 13 amino acids. The CDR3 loop is CASSMARGDTIYF. The CDR3 coding sequence is TGTGCCAGTAGTATGGCTCGGGGAGACACCATATATTTT.

The chain links TRBV2 to TRBJ1-1; D is possibly TRBD1 (6 bases). Germline-derived CDR1 and CDR2 are SNHLY and FYNNEI. Trimming stripped 7 bases from V and 3 bases from J, with 18 bases between. The CDR3 totals 15 residues. CDR3 sequence: CASTKRGGRDTEAFF. The CDR3 DNA follows: TGTGCCAGCACCAAAAGGGGGGGGAGGGACACTGAAGCTTTCTTT.

CDR3 in DNA: TGCGCCAGCAGCCAGGACAGGTTCTATGGCTACACCTTC. It encodes CASSQDRFYGYTF. This chain connects TRBV5-1 to TRBJ1-2, with TRBD1 matching over 7 bases. Looked up from germline, CDR1 is SGHRS and CDR2 is YFSETQ. Germline trimming cut 4 bases from V and 4 bases from J; bases unmatched to any gene: 4. The CDR3 is 13 residues long.

The chain employs TRBV28 and TRBJ2-5; D gene unclear. Deletions cut 7 bases from V and 1 base from J, with 19 bases between. The V gene's germline CDR1 is MDHEN and CDR2 SYDVKM. The length of the CDR3 is 16 residues. The chain's CDR3 is CASTNWSLRRQETQYF. CDR3 nucleotides: TGTGCCAGCACCAACTGGAGCCTCCGGCGCCAAGAGACCCAGTACTTC.

The V call is TRBV7-9, the J call TRBJ1-1; TRBD1 aligns across 7 bases. The ends lost 5 bases at V and 5 bases at J; junction bases unmatched: 5. The CDR3 has 13 residues. The germline V gene encodes CDR1 SEHNR and CDR2 FQNEAQ (reference sequence). CDR3 amino acids: CASSTDRVTEAFF. In DNA, the CDR3 is TGTGCCAGCAGCACCGACAGGGTGACTGAAGCTTTCTTT.

V is TRBV3-1 (or the pseudogene TRBV3-2) and J is TRBJ2-3, with 12 positions matching TRBD2. J lost 3 bases, V lost 0 bases, and 7 bases had no gene match. CDR3 length equals 18 residues. The germline CDR1 and CDR2 sequences are LGHDT and YNNKEL (reference sequence). CDR3 in amino acids: CASSQDSASGGATDTQYF. CDR3 DNA sequence: TGTGCCAGCAGCCAAGATTCCGCTAGCGGGGGGGCGACAGATACGCAGTATTTT.

This sequence joins TRBV4-2 and TRBJ2-1; 7 positions agree with TRBD1. CDR1 LGHNA and CDR2 YNFKEQ come from the germline V gene. This CDR3 has 15 amino acids. J lost 6 bases, V lost 4 bases, and 9 bases had no gene match. CDR3 amino acids: CASSPEGARGNEQFF. The CDR3, as DNA: TGTGCCAGCAGCCCCGAGGGGGCCAGAGGCAATGAGCAGTTCTTC.